The rows below give T cell receptor beta chains drawn from one sample of a study of technical replicates of blood from a handful of donors. The repertoire was sequenced with immunoSEQ multiplex PCR; TCRdb's copy has only in-frame clones and lacks some. Among about 100,000 clones listed, roughly 95% were seen once. The sample taken for sequencing was T cells isolated from PBMCs. The receptor set was obtained from a human donor in good health. Each CDR3 is given with its conserved first and last residue. Fields, in order: clone size, J gene, V gene, D gene, CDR3 DNA, CDR3 protein. The D gene is left open where the match is weak. Not all rows give a size; the values are once, few, many and, for expanded clones, a class.

. TRBJ2-7 TRBV2 TRBD2 TGTGCCAGCAGTGAAGCCGGTAGCGGGGGGGCTTCCTACGAGCAGTACTTC CASSEAGSGGASYEQYF
. TRBJ2-5 TRBV9 . TGTGCCAGCAGCCGAACCTCCGGGTCCCAAGAGACCCAGTACTTC CASSRTSGSQETQYF
. TRBJ1-6 TRBV19 TRBD1 TGTGCCAGTAGTATCGCCCCTCCGGGACAGGGGGTTTCACCCCTCCACTTT CASSIAPPGQGVSPLHF
few TRBJ1-5 TRBV18 TRBD1 TGTGCCAGCTCACCGGAGGGGGCGAGTCAGCCCCAGCATTTT CASSPEGASQPQHF
. TRBJ1-3 TRBV2 . TGTGCCAGCAGTGAATCGTTGACAACTGGAAACACCATATATTTT CASSESLTTGNTIYF
. TRBJ2-5 TRBV30 TRBD2 TGTGCCTCTAGCACTAGCGGGGGGTCTCGAGAGACCCAGTACTTC CASSTSGGSRETQYF
. TRBJ2-3 TRBV29-1 TRBD2 TGCAGCGCGGCCTGGACTAGCTCGTCCAAACGCACCGATACGCAGTATTTT CSAAWTSSSKRTDTQYF
. TRBJ2-7 TRBV12-5 . TGTGCTAGTGGTTTGGCAGGGAACGAGCAGTACTTC CASGLAGNEQYF
. TRBJ1-5 TRBV7-2 . TGTGCCAGCAGCGGATCCCCAGGGGCGAGTGGGCAGCCCCAGCATTTT CASSGSPGASGQPQHF
. TRBJ2-7 TRBV5-1 TRBD1 TGCGCCAGCAGCCAAGGGACAGCGGACGAGCAGTACTTC CASSQGTADEQYF
. TRBJ1-4 TRBV19 . TGTGCCAGTAGTCGTGAGAAGGGGAACGAAAAACTGTTTTTT CASSREKGNEKLFF
. TRBJ2-7 TRBV28 TRBD1 TGTGCCAGCATAGACAGGGGCTGGGCTTACGAGCAGTACTTC CASIDRGWAYEQYF
. TRBJ2-1 TRBV7-9 . TGTGCCGCGGGGCGGGGTGGTAATGAGCAGTTCTTC CAAGRGGNEQFF
. TRBJ1-2 TRBV4-1 . TGCGCCAGCAGCCAATCACAGGGTGGCTATGGCTACACCTTC CASSQSQGGYGYTF
. TRBJ2-1 TRBV7-9 TRBD2 TGTGCCAGCAGCTTAGGTTCCGGGGGAGGGACCTACAATGAGCAGTTCTTC CASSLGSGGGTYNEQFF
once TRBJ2-1 TRBV29-1 TRBD2 TGCAGCGTTGATGGTAGACTAGCGGGAGGGAATGAGCAGTTCTTC CSVDGRLAGGNEQFF
. TRBJ2-1 TRBV5-1 TRBD2 TGCGCCAGCAGCTTGGGACTAGCCCTCCTCTACAATGAGCAGTTCTTC CASSLGLALLYNEQFF
. TRBJ1-2 TRBV7-2 . TGTGCCAGCAGCGTAGGGGCGTCAGGGGAGAATGGCTACACCTTC CASSVGASGENGYTF
. TRBJ2-7 TRBV27 . TGTGCCAGCAGCGATCTAACAGCTTACGAGCAGTACTTC CASSDLTAYEQYF
. TRBJ2-2 TRBV6-5 . TGTGCCAGCAGCCCGGGGGAGAACACCGGGGAGCTGTTTTTT CASSPGENTGELFF
few TRBJ2-7 TRBV4-1 . TGCGCCAGCAGCCAAACGGGGGATCGAGGCGAGCAGTACTTC CASSQTGDRGEQYF
. TRBJ2-1 TRBV4-2 . TGTGCCAGCAGCCAGGCCGGGGTAGGAGCGGCCTACAATGAGCAGTTCTTC CASSQAGVGAAYNEQFF
. TRBJ1-2 TRBV2 TRBD1 TGTGCCAGCAGTAACGGACAGGGCCCAGAGTTATCGGGTGGCTACACCTTC CASSNGQGPELSGGYTF
. TRBJ1-5 TRBV2 TRBD1 TGTGCCAGCAGTCCTTTGACAGGGATTAATCAGCCCCAGCATTTT CASSPLTGINQPQHF
. TRBJ1-2 TRBV27 . TGTGCCAGCAGTTTAAGGGGCCTGGAGGGTTCCTATGGCTACACCTTC CASSLRGLEGSYGYTF
. TRBJ2-1 TRBV7-8 TRBD1 TGTGCCAGCAGCTCCGACCGGGGACAGAATTACAATGAGCAGTTCTTC CASSSDRGQNYNEQFF
once TRBJ2-3 TRBV19 . TGTGCCAGTATGAGGGATTACGACACGGATACGCAGTATTTT CASMRDYDTDTQYF
. TRBJ2-6 TRBV2 . TGTGCCAGCAGTGAATTCCGTCTGGACACGTACTCTGGGGCCAACGTCCTGACTTTC CASSEFRLDTYSGANVLTF
. TRBJ1-3 TRBV11-1 . TGTGCCAGCAGCCCAACGTCGGGTGGAAACACCATATATTTT CASSPTSGGNTIYF
. TRBJ2-7 TRBV4-1 TRBD2 TGCGCCAGCAGCCAAGTAGGACTAGCGGGGGTCGAGCAGTACTTC CASSQVGLAGVEQYF
. TRBJ2-3 TRBV7-9 TRBD1 TGTGCCAGCAGCTTAGGAGGGACAGGGACAGATACGCAGTATTTT CASSLGGTGTDTQYF
once TRBJ1-2 TRBV27 TRBD1 TGTGCCAGCAGACCGACAGGGCTGAACTATGGCTACACCTTC CASRPTGLNYGYTF
. TRBJ2-1 TRBV2 TRBD1 TGTGCCACGACCGACCTGACAGGGAGCTCCTACAATGAGCAGTTCTTC CATTDLTGSSYNEQFF
. TRBJ2-7 TRBV7-2 . TGTGCCAGCAGCTCGCGGACAAGAGGAAACGAGCAGTACTTC CASSSRTRGNEQYF
. TRBJ2-2 TRBV6-5 . TGTGCCAGCAGTTACTCGGCAGGGAGGACCGGGGAGCTGTTTTTT CASSYSAGRTGELFF
. TRBJ1-2 TRBV6-5 . TGTGCCAGCAGTACGGGGGGCCACTATGGCTACACCTTC CASSTGGHYGYTF
few TRBJ2-2 TRBV10-3 TRBD1 TGTGCCATCGCCGGGACAGGGGGAACCGGGGAGCTGTTTTTT CAIAGTGGTGELFF
. TRBJ1-5 TRBV4-1 TRBD1 TGCGCCAGCAGCCAAGATCCCCTCAAGGGACAGGGTCGCCAGCCCCAGCATTTT CASSQDPLKGQGRQPQHF
. TRBJ2-7 TRBV2 . TGTGCCAGCAGTGATGAGTCGCGGAAAGCCTACGAGCAGTACTTC CASSDESRKAYEQYF
. TRBJ2-1 TRBV9 . TGTGCCAGCAGCCCCTCCGGGACTTCTTTAGTCTTC CASSPSGTSLVF